The 8 T cell receptor beta chains given below trace back to one sample, sequenced in a study of regulatory T cells in long-lasting Graves disease. Time point specified: persistent/refractory GD, antithyroid drugs over 5 years with positive TRAb. The authors made the TCR library using RNA they extracted from PBMCs. Arm-PCR of CDR3 regions and iRepertoire HTBI primers were the basis on which TCR beta libraries were built. One entry per CDR3 protein results from TCRdb running MiXCR on the multiplex PCR reads. This sample carries about 430,000 distinct CDR3 sequences, 21% of them seen once, and the ten largest clones take roughly 13%. The starting material was peripheral blood mononuclear cells (PBMCs), obtained when the disease was refractory, from a patient treated with antithyroid drugs. These receptors were collected from a female donor with Graves disease.

This clonotype has a handful of counts. This chain links TRBV2 with TRBJ2-3; no definite D call. Germline loops: CDR1 SNHLY, CDR2 FYNNEI. This CDR3 has 13 amino acids. V shed 6 bases and J shed 2 bases, with 9 bases lying between them. CDR3 sequence (DNA): TGTGCCAGCAGGGGCCCATCCACAGATACGCAGTATTTT. It codes for CASRGPSTDTQYF.

This clonotype appeared a few times. The rearrangement joins TRBV24-1 to TRBJ1-1; TRBD1 matches at 10 bases. This CDR3 is 16 amino acids long. Germline lookup yields CDR1 KGHDR and CDR2 SFDVKD. The J segment lost 3 bases and the V segment lost 5 bases, leaving 8 bases of the junction unmatched. The CDR3 here is CATSAAGQGIDTEAFF. The CDR3 nucleotides read TGTGCCACCAGTGCCGCGGGACAGGGGATCGACACTGAAGCTTTCTTT.

Comment on this clonotype: A clone one base away is much larger, so this may be a read error. V is TRBV6-2 or TRBV6-3 and J is TRBJ1-4; 7 positions agree with TRBD1. Germline V gene data show CDR1 as MNHEY and CDR2 as SVGEGT. The CDR3 contains 17 residues. The CDR3 loop is CASSLGQTIATNEELFF. The CDR3 DNA reads as TGTGCCAGCAGTTTGGGACAGACTATTGCAACTAATGAAGAACTGTTTTTT.

This clonotype was seen ten or more times. This chain links TRBV7-8 with TRBJ2-2, with D possibly TRBD1 on 7 matching bases. Germline V gene sequence: CDR1 SGHVS, CDR2 FQNEAQ. The CDR3 spans 16 residues. Trimming removed 4 bases at V and 5 bases at J, with 17 bases between. The CDR3 region is CASSWRARGTTGELFF. Written as DNA, the CDR3 is TGTGCCAGCAGCTGGAGGGCCAGGGGGACGACCGGGGAGCTGTTTTTT. Based on the CDR3 plus reference TRBV7-8 and TRBJ2-2, the full variable domain is GAGVSQSPRYKVAKRGQDVALRCDPISGHVSLFWYQQALGQGPEFLTYFQNEAQLDKSGLPSDRFFAERPEGSVSTLKIQRTQQEDSAVYLCASSWRARGTTGELFFGEGSRLTVL.

In its sample, this clonotype was seen many times. The V gene is TRBV28, the J gene TRBJ1-5; no firm D call. V was trimmed by 6 bases and J by 7 bases, leaving 10 bases between them. Germline loops: CDR1 MDHEN, CDR2 SYDVKM. The CDR3 consists of 12 residues. CDR3: CASSFSGQPQHF. As DNA, the CDR3 is TGTGCCAGCAGCTTCAGTGGGCAGCCCCAGCATTTT.

The table lists this clonotype with many counts. This rearrangement joins TRBV28 to TRBJ2-7; a possible D gene is TRBD1 (5 bases). The CDR3 loop spans 11 amino acids. Germline CDR1 reads MDHEN; CDR2 reads SYDVKM. Trimming left V 6 bases short and J 10 bases short, with 13 bases between. The CDR3 loop reads CASSSPRTQYF. CDR3 nucleotide sequence: TGTGCCAGCAGCTCTCCCCGGACACAGTACTTC.

The chain combines TRBV10-3 with TRBJ2-7; no definite D call. The CDR3 consists of 15 residues. The germline V gene has CDR1 ENHRY and CDR2 SYGVKD. Trimming left V 0 bases short and J 1 base short, with 10 bases between. The CDR3 reads CAISESDGFSYEQYF. CDR3 nucleotide sequence: TGTGCCATCAGTGAGTCGGACGGGTTTTCCTACGAGCAGTACTTC.

There are many counts of this clonotype. The chain uses TRBV27 and TRBJ1-1, with a possible D match to TRBD1 (5 bases). Trimming shortened V by 5 bases and J by 8 bases, and 12 bases separated the two germline ends. The CDR3 has 12 amino acids. Germline assignment: CDR1 MNHEY and CDR2 SMNVEV (reference sequence). The CDR3 DNA reads TGTGCCAGCAGTGACAGCCCTCCCGAAGCTTTCTTT. Translating it yields CASSDSPPEAFF.